The clone carrying this T cell receptor beta chain appeared once. The data were taken from a study of patients and donors after allogeneic stem cell transplantation. This CDR3 is built from 16 residues. The V gene's germline CDR1 is MNHEY and CDR2 SVGEGT. With V trimmed by 6 bases and J by 3 bases, 3 bases remained unmatched. TCRdb called the RT-PCR reads again in MiXCR, with one record for every CDR3 protein. The table records over 150,000 distinct CDR3 sequences, about 32% of them present only once. This chain joins TRBV6-2 or TRBV6-3 and TRBJ2-1; 15 bases map to TRBD2. The sequence was collected from a human donor who was either an allogeneic HSCT recipient or a stem cell or donor lymphocyte infusion donor (not recorded which). It is not recorded whose cells these are; they may come from a transplant donor. The material sequenced was blood, either unsorted or a sorted T cell fraction (not recorded which). This chain's CDR3 is CASSTGLAGGYNEQFF. CDR3 bases: TGTGCCAGCAGCACGGGACTAGCGGGAGGCTACAATGAGCAGTTCTTC.